Sequencing of this TCR beta chain was carried out in a study of CD8 T cells in ankylosing spondylitis. This clonotype was counted at least ten times. This CDR3 is built from 16 residues. V gave up 1 base and J gave up 2 bases, with 12 bases separating them. CDR1 and CDR2 from the germline V gene are SGHVS and FNYEAQ. Using its own MiXCR run on the 5' RACE reads, TCRdb lists one record per CDR3 protein. The sample comprises approximately 250,000 distinct CDR3 sequences, over 7% of which are singletons, and approximately 4.8% rests with the top ten. The sample was blood, either unsorted or a sorted T cell fraction (not recorded which). The clonotype was recovered from a female donor with ankylosing spondylitis or in good health (not recorded which). The J gene is TRBJ1-3, the V gene TRBV7-6; D perhaps matches TRBD1 (6 bases). The CDR3, as DNA: TGTGCCAGCAGCTTAGGCCCGACAGGAACTGGAAACACCATATATTTT. Its translation: CASSLGPTGTGNTIYF.